The 10 T cell receptor beta chains listed next were all sequenced from one sample in a study of blood T cell repertoires in COVID-19. Some clones are missing from TCRdb's copy, which holds only in-frame ones; the method was immunoSEQ multiplex PCR. This sample has hundreds of thousands of clones, with about 85% found just once. The sample was peripheral blood. These receptors originate from a woman under 30 who had recovered from COVID-19.

This clone came up a few times. The V call is TRBV30, the J call TRBJ1-1, with 10 bases lining up with TRBD1. This CDR3 has 15 residues. Germline CDR1 is GTSNPN and CDR2 is SVGIG (reference sequence). V lost 7 bases and J lost 6; bases outside the gene matches: 14. The DNA for the CDR3 is TGTGCCTCGCGACAGGGGGCCTCACCAACCGCTGAAGCTTTCTTT. It encodes CASRQGASPTAEAFF.

The genes are TRBV18 and TRBJ1-1; weak D call: TRBD1 (5 bases). Germline V lookup: CDR1 KGHSH, CDR2 LQKENI. V lost 2 bases, J lost 3 bases, and 13 bases lay in between. The CDR3 runs 15 residues. In DNA form, the CDR3 reads TGTGCCAGCTCACCAGTCGCGGGGGTGGACACTGAAGCTTTCTTT. Translated: CASSPVAGVDTEAFF. Full variable domain (rest looked up from reference TRBV18 and TRBJ1-1): NAGVMQNPRHLVRRRGQEARLRCSPMKGHSHVYWYRQLPEEGLKFMVYLQKENIIDESGMPKERFSAEFPKEGPSILRIQQVVRGDSAAYFCASSPVAGVDTEAFFGQGTRLTVV.

This clone came up once. The J gene is TRBJ2-7, the V gene TRBV3-1 (or the pseudogene TRBV3-2), with TRBD1 matching over 12 bases. The length of the CDR3 is 17 residues. V was pared by 3 bases and J by 5 bases, with 11 bases of the junction left unmatched. Germline CDR1 reads LGHDT; CDR2 reads YNNKEL (reference sequence). In DNA, the CDR3 is TGTGCCAGCAGCCAGGAGAAATGGGGACAGGGGGCGCACGAGCAGTACTTC. Translation gives CASSQEKWGQGAHEQYF.

This chain links TRBV25-1 with TRBJ2-1; 9 nucleotides line up with TRBD2. This CDR3 spans 18 amino acids. CDR1 and CDR2 from the germline V gene are MGHDK and SYGVNS. V lost 4 bases and J lost 7; bases outside the gene matches: 17. CDR3 amino acids: CASSAVRSGRPGRNEQFF. In DNA form, the CDR3 reads TGTGCCAGCAGTGCCGTAAGGAGCGGGAGGCCGGGTAGAAATGAGCAGTTCTTC.

The chain has TRBV28 and TRBJ2-2; D is unclear. V was clipped by 2 bases and J by 9 bases, with 16 bases between them. The CDR3 consists of 15 residues. Per germline, CDR1 MDHEN and CDR2 SYDVKM. The CDR3 region is CASSLPYPQPRELFF. The CDR3 DNA reads TGTGCCAGCAGTTTACCCTATCCCCAACCTAGGGAGCTGTTTTTT.

The genes are TRBV7-2 and TRBJ1-2, with D possibly being TRBD1 (5 bases). This CDR3 has 13 amino acids. CDR1 SGHTA and CDR2 FQGNSA come from the germline V gene. V was cut by 1 base and J by 3 bases, with 6 bases left in between. This CDR3 is CASSLEGHYGYTF. The CDR3 DNA follows: TGTGCCAGCAGCTTAGAGGGGCACTATGGCTACACCTTC. The complete variable domain, with remaining parts taken from reference TRBV7-2 and TRBJ1-2, reads GAGVSQSPSNKVTEKGKDVELRCDPISGHTALYWYRQSLGQGLEFLIYFQGNSAPDKSGLPSDRFSAERTGGSVSTLTIQRTQQEDSAVYLCASSLEGHYGYTFGSGTRLTVV.

V gene TRBV9 combines with J gene TRBJ2-6, with D hard to call. This CDR3 has 15 amino acids. Trimming pared 2 bases from V and 3 bases from J, leaving 9 bases between. CDR1 and CDR2 (germline): SGDLS, YYNGEE. The DNA for the CDR3 is TGTGCCAGCAGCGTTCCCCTTATTGGGGCCAACGTCCTGACTTTC. Its protein is CASSVPLIGANVLTF.

The chain uses TRBV7-8 and TRBJ2-7; TRBD2 might be the D (6 bases). The CDR3 length is 13 residues. Germline V gives CDR1 SGHVS, CDR2 FQNEAQ. Trimming removed 5 bases at V and 3 bases at J, with 11 bases between. The CDR3, as DNA: TGTGCCAGCAGCGTCGGCGGGAACTACGAGCAGTACTTC. Protein sequence: CASSVGGNYEQYF.

This clone has more than one count but fewer than ten. This chain joins TRBV28 and TRBJ2-7, with D maybe TRBD2 (6 bases). CDR3 length: 12 residues. Germline V gives CDR1 MDHEN, CDR2 SYDVKM. V was trimmed by 3 bases and J by 3 bases, leaving 6 bases between them. The CDR3 DNA reads TGTGCCAGCAGTTTGGGGGGCTACGAGCAGTACTTC. Amino acid sequence: CASSLGGYEQYF.

The rearrangement joins TRBV7-6 to TRBJ2-7; TRBD2 matches at 11 bases. The V segment lost 2 bases and the J segment 7 bases; nucleotides outside the gene matches: 13. Per the germline V gene, CDR1 is SGHVS and CDR2 is FNYEAQ. The CDR3 runs to 17 residues. For the CDR3, the DNA is TGTGCCAGCAGCTTATTGGTGGGTAGCGGGAGGGCCCAAGAGCAGTACTTC. Translated: CASSLLVGSGRAQEQYF.